What follows are 28 T cell receptor beta chains derived from one specimen sequenced in a study of blood T cells in healthy people across ages. A second about 6 to 12 cycle PCR used barcoded and J-beta primers. TCRdb redid the calling of the 5' RACE reads with MiXCR, one entry per CDR3 protein. The data contain about 1 million distinct CDR3 sequences, under 55% of them singletons. Material for sequencing was blood. These receptors originate from a woman in her fifties or sixties in good health.

This clonotype has more than one count but fewer than ten. This chain uses TRBV20-1 with TRBJ2-5; D possibly corresponds to TRBD1 (6 bases). The DNA end is more similar to TRBJ2-7, so the J call may be wrong. This CDR3 comprises 17 residues. Per germline, CDR1 DFQATT and CDR2 SNEGSKA (reference sequence). The CDR3 nucleotides are TGCAGTGCTAGAGATAAGAAGGACAGACCTACTTCCTACGAGCAGTACTTC. Encoded protein: CSARDKKDRPTSYEQYF.

The J gene is TRBJ2-1, the V gene TRBV20-1, with TRBD2 matching over 7 bases. Matching the DNA end better, TRBJ2-7 makes the J call doubtful. The CDR3 has 16 residues. Germline CDR1 reads DFQATT; CDR2 reads SNEGSKA (reference sequence). The CDR3 is CSARDPAGSSYNEQYF. For the CDR3, the DNA is TGCAGTGCTAGAGATCCAGCGGGAAGCTCCTACAATGAGCAGTACTTC.

V gene TRBV27 combines with J gene TRBJ2-7; a weak D match, TRBD1 (6 bases). V lost 3 bases to trimming and J lost 2 bases, with 11 bases between them. The CDR3 length is 14 residues. Germline V gene sequence: CDR1 MNHEY, CDR2 SMNVEV (reference sequence). DNA of the CDR3: TGTGCCAGCAGTTTCTGGGACAAGCCCTACGAGCAGTACTTC. Its translation: CASSFWDKPYEQYF.

V usage is TRBV28 and J usage is TRBJ2-1, with TRBD1 matching 7 bases. With 3 bases clipped from V and 6 bases from J, the junction kept 8 bases outside the gene matches. Per the germline V gene, CDR1 is MDHEN and CDR2 is SYDVKM. The CDR3 length is 15 residues. The CDR3 DNA is TGTGCCAGCAGTTTCGGACAGGCCCACCCCAATGAGCAGTTCTTC. Its translation is CASSFGQAHPNEQFF.

This chain joins TRBV5-6 and TRBJ2-7; the D gene is possibly TRBD2 (6 bases). Germline values: CDR1 SGHDT, CDR2 YYEEEE. V gave up 3 bases and J gave up 3 bases, with 16 bases separating them. The CDR3 sequence is 15 residues long. CDR3 nucleotides: TGTGCCAGCAGCTCCTCCGGGACTTTTCTCTACGAGCAGTACTTC. Residues: CASSSSGTFLYEQYF. Full variable domain (remainder filled in from reference TRBV5-6 and TRBJ2-7): DAGVTQSPTHLIKTRGQQVTLRCSPKSGHDTVSWYQQALGQGPQFIFQYYEEEERQRGNFPDRFSGHQFPNYSSELNVNALLLGDSALYLCASSSSGTFLYEQYFGPGTRLTVT.

The rearrangement uses TRBV10-2 and TRBJ2-5; D possibly corresponds to TRBD2 (7 bases). Germline lookup yields CDR1 WSHSY and CDR2 SAAADI. The CDR3 consists of 15 residues. V was pared by 4 bases and J by 5 bases, with 17 bases between. CDR3: CASSVQDGGRETQYF. The DNA for the CDR3 is TGCGCCAGCAGTGTACAGGACGGGGGGCGGGAGACCCAGTACTTC.

The rearrangement uses TRBV12-3 or TRBV12-4 and TRBJ1-2, with unresolved D. This CDR3 is 14 amino acids long. V was trimmed by 5 bases and J by 3 bases, leaving 13 bases between them. The CDR3 region is CASSGRKGYYGYTF. CDR3 in DNA: TGTGCCAGCAGTGGGCGGAAGGGCTACTATGGCTACACCTTC.

This chain joins TRBV20-1 and TRBJ2-1, with TRBD2 matching 9 bases. The CDR3 loop spans 15 amino acids. With 3 bases clipped from V and 6 bases from J, the junction kept 9 bases outside the gene matches. Germline assignment: CDR1 DFQATT and CDR2 SNEGSKA (reference sequence). The chain's CDR3 is CSARSGRGGTNEQFF. CDR3 sequence (DNA): TGCAGTGCTAGGAGCGGGCGGGGGGGTACCAATGAGCAGTTCTTC.

This sequence joins TRBV21-1 and TRBJ2-5. TRBV21-1 is a pseudogene. The CDR3 consists of 13 residues. CDR3 bases: TGTGCCAGCACCCCAGCAGAGGAGGAGACCCAGTACTTC. It is translated as CASTPAEEETQYF.

This clonotype has just a few counts. The rearrangement uses TRBV2 and TRBJ2-1; TRBD2 is a possible D gene (6 bases). Trimming stripped 6 bases from V and 6 bases from J, with 21 bases between. This CDR3 is 16 amino acids long. CDR1 and CDR2 from the germline V gene are SNHLY and FYNNEI. CDR3 coding DNA: TGTGCCAGCAGGAATGCCCCGGGGCTAGCGTCCAATGAGCAGTTCTTC. Translated: CASRNAPGLASNEQFF. Full variable domain (outside the CDR3, taken from reference TRBV2 and TRBJ2-1): EPEVTQTPSHQVTQMGQEVILRCVPISNHLYFYWYRQILGQKVEFLVSFYNNEISEKSEIFDDQFSVERPDGSNFTLKIRSTKLEDSAMYFCASRNAPGLASNEQFFGPGTRLTVL.

This clonotype has a handful of counts. This sequence joins TRBV7-8 and TRBJ1-5, with 9 bases matching TRBD1. The J segment lost 4 bases and the V segment lost 1 base, leaving 11 bases of the junction unmatched. This CDR3 has 18 amino acids. The germline CDR1 and CDR2 sequences are SGHVS and FQNEAQ. In DNA form, the CDR3 reads TGTGCCAGCAGCTTAGTTCTTGGGGGGACAGGGAGAAATCAGCCCCAGCATTTT. This sequence encodes CASSLVLGGTGRNQPQHF.

This chain joins TRBV12-3 or TRBV12-4 and TRBJ2-3; possibly TRBD2 for D (7 bases). The CDR3 totals 15 residues. Trimming removed 5 bases from V and 5 bases from J, with 17 bases in between. CDR3 DNA: TGTGCCAGCAGTCCCGGGGGGCGGGAAGGAGATACGCAGTATTTT. This translates into CASSPGGREGDTQYF.

To note about this clonotype: One end of the junction does not line up with germline, which may come from a read error. The gene calls are TRBV10-3 and TRBJ2-7, with 8 positions matching TRBD2. The CDR3 loop spans 12 amino acids. Germline V lookup: CDR1 ENHRY, CDR2 SYGVKD. DNA of the CDR3: TGTGCCATGAGCGGGAGCTCCTACGGGCAGTACTTC. It specifies CAMSGSSYGQYF.

This rearrangement joins TRBV19 to TRBJ2-5, with 15 bases identical to TRBD2. CDR3 length: 16 amino acids. CDR1 and CDR2 (germline): LNHDA, SQIVND (reference sequence). The trim removed 6 bases at V and 4 bases at J, leaving 6 bases unmatched. The chain's CDR3 is CASRQGLAGGLETQYF. The CDR3 region has the DNA TGTGCCAGTAGACAGGGACTAGCGGGAGGACTAGAGACCCAGTACTTC. The complete variable domain, with remaining parts taken from reference TRBV19 and TRBJ2-5, reads DGGITQSPKYLFRKEGQNVTLSCEQNLNHDAMYWYRQDPGQGLRLIYYSQIVNDFQKGDIAEGYSVSREKKESFPLTVTSAQKNPTAFYLCASRQGLAGGLETQYFGPGTRLLVL.

In this sample, this clonotype turned up many times. A read error may produce the germline difference seen at one junction end. The chain uses TRBV10-2 and TRBJ2-5; no clear D. The germline gives CDR1 WSHSY, CDR2 SAAADI. The CDR3 length is 10 residues. CDR3 DNA: TGTGCCAGCAGTGAAGAGACCCAGTACTTC. Residues: CASSEETQYF.

CDR3 bases: TGTGCCAGCTCACCACAGGCGGGGCCCAATGAGCAGTTCTTC. This codes for CASSPQAGPNEQFF. This chain links TRBV18 with TRBJ2-1; TRBD2 is a possible D gene (6 bases). This CDR3 region has 14 residues. In germline, CDR1 is KGHSH, CDR2 LQKENI. V gave up 1 base and J gave up 6 bases, with 10 bases separating them.

This chain links TRBV27 with TRBJ2-7; D is undetermined. V dropped 6 bases and J dropped 0 bases, with 12 bases sitting between them. Germline V gives CDR1 MNHEY, CDR2 SMNVEV (reference sequence). CDR3 length: 14 amino acids. CDR3 bases: TGTGCCAGCAGGCCTAACAGAGACTCCTACGAGCAGTACTTC. It encodes CASRPNRDSYEQYF.

The chain employs TRBV29-1 and TRBJ2-1, with 8 bases lining up with TRBD1. The junction had 8 bases not matched to a gene; V was cut back by 6 bases and J by 4 bases. The CDR3 totals 14 residues. Germline V lookup: CDR1 SQVTM, CDR2 ANQGSEA. The CDR3 is CSVPPRGLYNEQFF. CDR3 DNA: TGCAGCGTCCCCCCCAGGGGGCTGTACAATGAGCAGTTCTTC.

The chain is built from TRBV7-2 and TRBJ2-1; weak D call: TRBD1 (5 bases). Judging by the DNA end, TRBJ2-7 fits better; the J call may be wrong. This CDR3 has 17 residues. Germline CDR1 and CDR2: SGHTA and FQGNSA. This chain's CDR3 is CASSQTFDSFSYNEQYF. In DNA form, the CDR3 reads TGTGCCAGCAGCCAGACCTTCGACAGTTTTTCCTACAATGAGCAGTACTTC.

The CDR3 reads CASSQLGGYEQYF. In DNA form, the CDR3 reads TGTGCCAGCAGCCAGCTGGGGGGCTACGAGCAGTACTTC. The genes are TRBV7-3 and TRBJ2-7; D possibly corresponds to TRBD2 (6 bases). V gave up 5 bases and J gave up 3 bases, with 11 bases separating them. The CDR3 consists of 13 residues. Germline CDR1 SGHTA, CDR2 FQGTGA.

This clonotype was observed at least ten times. A single base separates this from a much larger clone, so it may be a read error. V and J are TRBV7-2 and TRBJ2-1; TRBD2 matches at 8 bases. CDR3 length: 15 residues. Looked up from germline, CDR1 is SGHTA and CDR2 is FQGNSA. The V and J ends lost 4 bases and 8 bases, in that order; junction bases with no gene match: 10. In nucleotides, the CDR3 is TGTGCCAGCAGCTACGACGGGAGGGCCTATGATGAGCAGTTCTTC. It codes for CASSYDGRAYDEQFF. Full variable domain (missing parts from reference TRBV7-2 and TRBJ2-1): GAGVSQSPSNKVTEKGKDVELRCDPISGHTALYWYRQSLGQGLEFLIYFQGNSAPDKSGLPSDRFSAERTGGSVSTLTIQRTQQEDSAVYLCASSYDGRAYDEQFFGPGTRLTVL.

This clonotype came up a few times. This rearrangement joins TRBV7-9 to TRBJ1-1; unclear D gene. The germline CDR1 and CDR2 sequences are SEHNR and FQNEAQ (reference sequence). The germline V and J ends were trimmed by 0 bases and 3 bases, with 8 bases remaining between them. This CDR3 region has 14 residues. CDR3 sequence: CASSLAGSYTEAFF. The CDR3 DNA is TGTGCCAGCAGCTTAGCAGGGTCGTACACTGAAGCTTTCTTT.

This clonotype turned up a few times. The J gene is TRBJ2-6, the V gene TRBV11-2; 7 bases agree with TRBD1. The CDR3 is 17 residues long. V was pared by 7 bases and J by 0 bases, with 9 bases of the junction left unmatched. CDR1 is SGHAT and CDR2 is FQNNGV in the germline V gene. The CDR3 is CASTRRTGLSGANVLTF. The CDR3 DNA reads as TGTGCCAGCACCCGCCGGACAGGCCTCTCTGGGGCCAACGTCCTGACTTTC.

This chain uses TRBV3-1 with TRBJ2-1; D might be TRBD2 (6 bases). Trimming stripped 1 base from V and 0 bases from J, with 13 bases between. The CDR3 is 17 amino acids. Looked up from germline, CDR1 is LGHDT and CDR2 is YNNKEL (reference sequence). The CDR3 sequence: CASSQGSLGGSYNEQFF. The CDR3 DNA reads as TGTGCCAGCAGCCAAGGTTCCCTCGGGGGCTCCTACAATGAGCAGTTCTTC.

The genes are TRBV4-3 and TRBJ2-7; 9 nucleotides agree with TRBD1. J lost 0 bases, V lost 0 bases, and 3 bases had no gene match. Germline V gives CDR1 LGHNA, CDR2 YSLEER. CDR3 length equals 16 residues. The CDR3 spells CASSQDTDRGSYEQYF. The CDR3 DNA follows: TGCGCCAGCAGCCAAGATACGGACAGGGGCTCCTACGAGCAGTACTTC.

This clonotype has just a few counts. The chain joins TRBV28 to TRBJ2-2; a weak D match, TRBD2 (6 bases). The CDR3 extends over 12 amino acids. The ends were cut back, 7 bases at V and 7 bases at J, with 10 bases in the middle. Germline V gene sequence: CDR1 MDHEN, CDR2 SYDVKM. CDR3 in DNA: TGTGCCAGCAAGGAGGGTCTCGGGGAGCTGTTTTTT. This encodes CASKEGLGELFF.

This clonotype has just a few counts. The rearrangement joins TRBV27 to TRBJ1-6; a weak D match, TRBD1 (6 bases). The germline V and J ends were trimmed by 6 bases and 1 base, with 16 bases remaining between them. Germline values: CDR1 MNHEY, CDR2 SMNVEV (reference sequence). The length of the CDR3 is 17 residues. CDR3 sequence reads: CASRLKGGGSYNSPLHF. DNA for the CDR3: TGTGCCAGCAGACTCAAAGGGGGTGGGTCCTATAATTCACCCCTCCACTTT.

J is TRBJ1-1 and V is TRBV12-3 or TRBV12-4; D perhaps matches TRBD1 (6 bases). The germline V and J ends were trimmed by 2 bases and 1 base, with 11 bases remaining between them. The CDR3 length is 15 residues. The DNA of the CDR3 is TGTGCCAGCAGTTTATTTAGGGGGAGGAACACTGAAGCTTTCTTT. This sequence encodes CASSLFRGRNTEAFF.